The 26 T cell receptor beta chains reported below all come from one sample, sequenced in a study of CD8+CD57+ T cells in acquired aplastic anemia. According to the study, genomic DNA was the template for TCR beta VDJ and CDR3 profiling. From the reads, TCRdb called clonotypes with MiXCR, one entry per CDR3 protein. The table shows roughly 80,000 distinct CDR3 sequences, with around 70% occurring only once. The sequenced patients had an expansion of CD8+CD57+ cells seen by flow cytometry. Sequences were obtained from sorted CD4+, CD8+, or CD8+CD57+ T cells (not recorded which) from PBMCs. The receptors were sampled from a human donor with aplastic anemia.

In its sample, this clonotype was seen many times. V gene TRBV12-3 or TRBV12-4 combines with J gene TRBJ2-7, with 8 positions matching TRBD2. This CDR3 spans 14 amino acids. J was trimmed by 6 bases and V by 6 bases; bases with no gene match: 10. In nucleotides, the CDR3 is TGTGCCAGCAGGTTACCGGGACTAGGTAGCGAGCAGTACTTC. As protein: CASRLPGLGSEQYF.

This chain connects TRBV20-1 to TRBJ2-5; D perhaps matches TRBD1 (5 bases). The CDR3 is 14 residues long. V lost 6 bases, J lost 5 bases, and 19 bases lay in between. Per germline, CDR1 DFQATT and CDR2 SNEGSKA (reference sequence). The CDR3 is CSASRALYNETQYF. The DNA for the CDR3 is TGCAGTGCGTCCAGGGCCCTCTACAATGAGACCCAGTACTTC.

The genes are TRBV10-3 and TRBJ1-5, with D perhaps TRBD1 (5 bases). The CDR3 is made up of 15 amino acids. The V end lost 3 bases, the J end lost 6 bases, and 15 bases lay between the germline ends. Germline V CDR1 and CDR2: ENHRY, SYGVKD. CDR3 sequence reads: CAISDSQGSGQPQHF. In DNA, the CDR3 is TGTGCCATCAGTGATTCCCAGGGTTCAGGTCAGCCCCAGCATTTT.

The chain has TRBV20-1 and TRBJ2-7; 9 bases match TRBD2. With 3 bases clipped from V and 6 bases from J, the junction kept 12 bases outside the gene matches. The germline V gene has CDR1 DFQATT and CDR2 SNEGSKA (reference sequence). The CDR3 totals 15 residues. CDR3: CSARGGGAPQGEQYF. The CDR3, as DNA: TGCAGTGCTAGGGGCGGGGGGGCCCCCCAAGGCGAGCAGTACTTC.

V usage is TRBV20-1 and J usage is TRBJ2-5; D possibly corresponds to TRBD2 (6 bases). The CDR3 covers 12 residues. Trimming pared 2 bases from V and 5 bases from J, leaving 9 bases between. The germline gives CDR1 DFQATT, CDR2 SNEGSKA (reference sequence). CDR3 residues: CSARTSWETQYF. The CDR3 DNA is TGCAGTGCTAGAACTAGCTGGGAGACCCAGTACTTC.

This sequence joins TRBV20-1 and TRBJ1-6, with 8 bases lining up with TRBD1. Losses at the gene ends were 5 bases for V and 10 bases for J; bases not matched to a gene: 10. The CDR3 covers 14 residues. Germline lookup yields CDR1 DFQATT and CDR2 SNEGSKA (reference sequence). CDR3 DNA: TGCAGTGCTCCGCTTGGACAGGGAGGATCACCCCTCCACTTT. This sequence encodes CSAPLGQGGSPLHF.

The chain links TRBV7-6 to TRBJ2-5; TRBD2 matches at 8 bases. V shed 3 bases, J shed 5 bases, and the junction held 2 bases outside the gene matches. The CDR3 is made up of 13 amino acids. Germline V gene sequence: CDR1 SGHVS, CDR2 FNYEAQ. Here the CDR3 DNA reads TGTGCCAGCAGCTTTAGCGGGGCCGAGACCCAGTACTTC. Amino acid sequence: CASSFSGAETQYF. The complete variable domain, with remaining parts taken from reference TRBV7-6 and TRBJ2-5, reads GAGVSQSPRYKVTKRGQDVALRCDPISGHVSLYWYRQALGQGPEFLTYFNYEAQQDKSGLPNDRFSAERPEGSISTLTIQRTEQRDSAMYRCASSFSGAETQYFGPGTRLLVL.

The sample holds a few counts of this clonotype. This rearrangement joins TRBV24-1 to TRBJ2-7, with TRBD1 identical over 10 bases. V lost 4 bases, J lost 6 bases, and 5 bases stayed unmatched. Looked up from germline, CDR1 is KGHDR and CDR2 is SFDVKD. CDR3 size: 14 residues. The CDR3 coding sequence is TGTGCCACCAGTGACCCCGGGACAGGGGTCGAGCAGTACTTC. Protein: CATSDPGTGVEQYF.

The DNA for the CDR3 is TGCAGTGCCCCGGGAGTAGGAGAGACCCAGTACTTC. Amino acids: CSAPGVGETQYF. V usage is TRBV20-1 and J usage is TRBJ2-5, with a possible D match to TRBD2 (6 bases). The germline CDR1 and CDR2 sequences are DFQATT and SNEGSKA (reference sequence). The CDR3 loop spans 12 amino acids. The V end lost 6 bases, the J end lost 4 bases, and 12 bases lay between the germline ends.

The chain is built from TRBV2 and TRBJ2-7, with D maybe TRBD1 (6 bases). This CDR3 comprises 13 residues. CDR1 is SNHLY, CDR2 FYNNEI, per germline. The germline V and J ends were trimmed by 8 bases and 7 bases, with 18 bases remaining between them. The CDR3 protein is CASPRGPSEEQYF. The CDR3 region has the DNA TGTGCCAGCCCCAGGGGTCCTTCGGAAGAGCAGTACTTC.

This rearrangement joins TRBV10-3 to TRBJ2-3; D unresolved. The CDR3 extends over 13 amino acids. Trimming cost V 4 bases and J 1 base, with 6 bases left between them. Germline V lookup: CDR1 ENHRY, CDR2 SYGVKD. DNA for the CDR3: TGTGCCATCAGTGGAAAGGGCACAGATACGCAGTATTTT. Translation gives CAISGKGTDTQYF.

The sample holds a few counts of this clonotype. The CDR3 DNA follows: TGTGCCAGTAGACCCCAGGGGCAATACAATGAGCAGTTCTTC. Translation: CASRPQGQYNEQFF. The genes are TRBV19 and TRBJ2-1; D is perhaps TRBD1 (6 bases). With 6 bases removed from V and 4 bases from J, the gap between germline ends came to 13 bases. Germline assignment: CDR1 LNHDA and CDR2 SQIVND (reference sequence). The length of the CDR3 is 14 residues. The full variable domain, with the rest looked up from reference TRBV19 and TRBJ2-1, is DGGITQSPKYLFRKEGQNVTLSCEQNLNHDAMYWYRQDPGQGLRLIYYSQIVNDFQKGDIAEGYSVSREKKESFPLTVTSAQKNPTAFYLCASRPQGQYNEQFFGPGTRLTVL.

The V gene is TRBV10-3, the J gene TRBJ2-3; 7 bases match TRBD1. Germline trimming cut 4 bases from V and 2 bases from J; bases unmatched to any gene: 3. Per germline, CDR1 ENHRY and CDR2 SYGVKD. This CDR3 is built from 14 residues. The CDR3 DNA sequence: TGTGCCATCAGTGGGGACAGCGCCACAGATACGCAGTATTTT. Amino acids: CAISGDSATDTQYF.

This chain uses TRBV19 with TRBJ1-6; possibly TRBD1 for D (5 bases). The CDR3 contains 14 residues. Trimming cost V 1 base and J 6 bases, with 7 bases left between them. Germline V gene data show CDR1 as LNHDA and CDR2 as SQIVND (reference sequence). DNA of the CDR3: TGTGCCAGTAGTATAGCGGGGGGTAATTCACCCCTCCACTTT. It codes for CASSIAGGNSPLHF.

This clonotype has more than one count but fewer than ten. The CDR3 DNA reads as TGTGCCAGCAGCTTAGCGGGCTCTGGGGCCAACGTCCTGACTTTC. Amino acid sequence: CASSLAGSGANVLTF. This sequence joins TRBV7-9 and TRBJ2-6, with D hard to call. Germline V lookup: CDR1 SEHNR, CDR2 FQNEAQ (reference sequence). Trimming stripped 0 bases from V and 0 bases from J, with 3 bases between. CDR3 size: 15 residues.

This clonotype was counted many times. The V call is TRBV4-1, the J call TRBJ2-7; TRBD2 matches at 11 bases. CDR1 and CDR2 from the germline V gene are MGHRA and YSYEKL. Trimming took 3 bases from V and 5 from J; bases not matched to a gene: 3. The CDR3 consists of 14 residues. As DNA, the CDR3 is TGCGCCAGCAGCCATAGCGGGAGGGCCGACGAGCAGTACTTC. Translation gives CASSHSGRADEQYF.

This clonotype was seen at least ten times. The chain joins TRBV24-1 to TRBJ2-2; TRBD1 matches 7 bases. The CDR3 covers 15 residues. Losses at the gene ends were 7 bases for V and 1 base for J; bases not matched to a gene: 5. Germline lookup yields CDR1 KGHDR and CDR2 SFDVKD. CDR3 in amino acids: CATSMDRWNTGELFF. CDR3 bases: TGTGCCACCAGCATGGACAGGTGGAACACCGGGGAGCTGTTTTTT.

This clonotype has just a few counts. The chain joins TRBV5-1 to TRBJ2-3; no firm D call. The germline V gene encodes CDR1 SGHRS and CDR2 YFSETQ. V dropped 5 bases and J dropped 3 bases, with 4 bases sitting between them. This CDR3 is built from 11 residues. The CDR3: CASSMTDTQYF. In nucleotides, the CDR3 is TGCGCCAGCAGTATGACAGATACGCAGTATTTT.

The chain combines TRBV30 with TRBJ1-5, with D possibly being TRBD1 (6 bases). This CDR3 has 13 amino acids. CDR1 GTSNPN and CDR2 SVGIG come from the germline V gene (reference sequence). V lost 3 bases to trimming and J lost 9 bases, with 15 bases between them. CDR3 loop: CAWRKGVTGPQHF. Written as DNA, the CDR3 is TGTGCCTGGAGGAAGGGGGTGACGGGGCCCCAGCATTTT.

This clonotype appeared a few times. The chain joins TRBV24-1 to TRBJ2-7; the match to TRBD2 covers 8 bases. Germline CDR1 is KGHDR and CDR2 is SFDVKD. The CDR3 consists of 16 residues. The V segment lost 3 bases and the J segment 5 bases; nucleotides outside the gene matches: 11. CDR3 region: CATSDAGGGLKDEQYF. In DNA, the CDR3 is TGTGCCACCAGTGATGCGGGCGGGGGGCTAAAGGACGAGCAGTACTTC.

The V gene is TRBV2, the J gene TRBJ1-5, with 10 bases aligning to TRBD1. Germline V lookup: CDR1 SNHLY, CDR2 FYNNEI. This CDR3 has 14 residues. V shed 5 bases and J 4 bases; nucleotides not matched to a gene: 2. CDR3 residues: CASSSGQGNQPQHF. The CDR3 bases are TGTGCCAGCAGTTCGGGACAGGGGAATCAGCCCCAGCATTTT.

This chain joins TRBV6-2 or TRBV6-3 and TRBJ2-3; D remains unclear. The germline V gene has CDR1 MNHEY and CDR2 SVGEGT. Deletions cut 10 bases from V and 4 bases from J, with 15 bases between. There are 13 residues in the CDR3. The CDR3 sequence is CANQARGADTQYF. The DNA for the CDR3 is TGTGCCAACCAGGCTCGTGGCGCAGATACGCAGTATTTT.

The CDR3 reads CATRDRGITNEQFF. In nucleotides, the CDR3 is TGTGCCACCCGGGACAGGGGAATAACCAATGAGCAGTTCTTC. This sequence joins TRBV24-1 and TRBJ2-1; 10 positions match TRBD1. CDR1 is KGHDR, CDR2 SFDVKD, per germline. This CDR3 is 14 amino acids long. V lost 9 bases and J lost 6; bases outside the gene matches: 7.

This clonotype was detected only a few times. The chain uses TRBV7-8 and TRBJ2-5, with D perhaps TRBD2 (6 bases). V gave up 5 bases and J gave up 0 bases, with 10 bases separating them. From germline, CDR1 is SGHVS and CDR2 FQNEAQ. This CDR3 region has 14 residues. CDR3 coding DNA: TGTGCCAGCAGCACCCGGGACTACCAAGAGACCCAGTACTTC. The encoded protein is CASSTRDYQETQYF.

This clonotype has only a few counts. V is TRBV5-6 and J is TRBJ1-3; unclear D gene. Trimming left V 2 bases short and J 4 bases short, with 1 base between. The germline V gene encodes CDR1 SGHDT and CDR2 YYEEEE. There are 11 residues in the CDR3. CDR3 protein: CASSFGNTIYF. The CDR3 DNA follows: TGTGCCAGCAGCTTCGGAAACACCATATATTTT.

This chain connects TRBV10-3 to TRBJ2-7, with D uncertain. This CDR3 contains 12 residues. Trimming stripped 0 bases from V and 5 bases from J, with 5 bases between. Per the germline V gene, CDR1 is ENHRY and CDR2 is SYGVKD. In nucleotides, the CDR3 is TGTGCCATCAGTGAGTCGAACCACGAGCAGTACTTC. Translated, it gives CAISESNHEQYF.